This T cell receptor (beta chain) derives from a study of OX40 agonist ivuxolimab in advanced cancers. The CDR3 is 15 amino acids. The V segment lost 8 bases and the J segment 4 bases; nucleotides outside the gene matches: 11. Germline lookup yields CDR1 SNHLY and CDR2 FYNNEI. Profiling relied on immunoSEQ multiplex PCR, and the TCRdb table lists in-frame clones only, not all of them. The table includes tens of thousands of clones, about 87% detected once. The sample in question was CD4+ or CD8+ T cells sorted from blood, obtained in a trial of the OX40 agonist ivuxolimab. The rearrangement joins TRBV2 to TRBJ2-3; 8 bases agree with TRBD2. The source is an adult with an advanced solid tumor such as melanoma, head and neck, liver or kidney cancer. The CDR3 protein is CASGTGTSSSDTQYF. CDR3 coding DNA: TGTGCCAGCGGTACCGGGACTAGTTCGTCAGATACGCAGTATTTT.